This T cell receptor beta chain was sequenced for a study of cytomegalovirus exposure and HLA in healthy donors. About the research overall: There were 100 million to 120 million unique TCR beta sequences, drawn from 200 million or so T cells, in an earlier analysis.

The PCR contained 60 Vbeta and 13 Jbeta primers. The method was immunoSEQ multiplex PCR; TCRdb's version includes in-frame clones alone and lacks a portion of them. The table shows 160,000 or so clones, with about 80% occurring only once. Worth noting for this clone: The antigen remains undetermined.

Germline loops: CDR1 LNHDA, CDR2 SQIVND (reference sequence). The CDR3 contains 17 residues. J was trimmed by 2 bases and V by 6 bases; bases with no gene match: 14. Study-level points and caveats: Among the most significant clusters, several appeared linked to common viral pathogens in a later analysis. Earlier analysis yielded a pattern in which most TCR beta V segments were productive about 87% or about 30% of the time.

The source is a man aged 35-49 years in good health and CMV-seropositive. This chain uses TRBV19 with TRBJ2-7; 9 nucleotides align to TRBD2. The sequenced sample consisted of PBMCs. The CDR3, as DNA: TGTGCCAGTAGGGACAGGATCGGGACTAGCAGGGCCTACGAGCAGTACTTC. It codes for CASRDRIGTSRAYEQYF.